This T cell receptor beta chain was observed in a study of blood T cells in healthy people across ages (dated by TCRdb to between 2014 and 2017). Broadly, across the study: Template switching captured roughly one uniquely barcoded TCR beta cDNA molecule per two T cells in model experiments. Using deep sequencing normalized with unique cDNA molecular identifiers, the study measured how TCR beta repertoire diversity changes with age. Four age groups were formed from the donors: young (average 16 years), middle-aged (around 37), aged (62) and long-lived (about 75). For two donors (one aged 18 to 30 and one aged 80 or older), the study analyzed two additional independent replicas of 1 million unique cDNA reads from the same blood draw.

The donors were roughly 40 Caucasian individuals from Russia, aged roughly 6 to 100 years, who were systemically healthy. Approximately 9.3 milliliters of peripheral blood were drawn from each donor into EDTA-treated Vacutainer tubes. Ficoll-Paque density-gradient centrifugation was used to isolate PBMCs, with at least 7 million per sample. Total RNA was extracted from PBMCs with Trizol reagent, with at least 5.5 micrograms obtained per sample. For every donor, flow cytometry on a PBMC aliquot measured the percentage of naive CD45RAhigh/CD27high T cells. The library was obtained by 5' RACE. Sequenced on an Illumina HiSeq 2500. A second PCR of roughly 6 to 12 cycles was run with a J-beta primer mix and a sample-barcoded 5' primer. A unique molecular identifier was introduced onto each TCR beta cDNA molecule by a template-switch 5' adaptor carrying 12 random nucleotides. At least 3 million CDR3-containing paired-end reads were obtained from each sample. The Mint cDNA synthesis kit, primed by a TRBC-specific oligonucleotide, was used to synthesize first-strand cDNA from all RNA. After uracil-DNA glycosylase treatment, a first 18-cycle PCR used universal primers M1SS and BC2_uni_R on all cDNA. The study's processing was this. Each sample was normalized by randomly selecting 1 million high-quality reads, each carrying a distinct molecular identifier. Reads sharing molecular identifiers were discarded rather than binned into consensus sequences. MiTCR, set to a Q25 quality threshold and the strictest error-elimination algorithm, was used for CDR3 identification, clonotype clustering and error correction. A nonparametric unseen species model with Euler transformation was used to estimate lower-bound total TCR beta diversity. TCRdb reworked the public reads: Q25 trimming with fastp, MiXCR clone assembly, productive beta chains retained. Identical CDR3 proteins give one entry, which carries the most common genes and DNA. Clone size and V and J calls follow TCRdb, not the original study. The sample table contains approximately 800,000 distinct CDR3 sequences; only one count was recorded for around a quarter of them. The ten largest account for 3% of the sample.

Paper-wide results and their limitations: The CMV infection status of donors was not known, potentially confounding age-related changes in expanded clonotypes. Bulk unsorted PBMC profiling prevented conclusive comparison of naive and antigen-experienced compartments. Observed TCR beta diversity per million T cells fell roughly linearly with age, and a significant reduction was already apparent by age around 40. Estimates of total diversity from one million sequenced T cells were regarded as lower bounds and underestimates. Compared with the aged group, the long-lived group had more naive CD4+ T cells, fewer expanded clones and increased TCR diversity, a pattern suggesting age selection. Observed TCR beta diversity correlated strongly with the percentage of naive T cells measured by flow cytometry.

V is pruned by 7 bases and J by 7 bases, leaving 9 bases of the junction without a gene match. CDR1 and CDR2, per the germline V gene, are SNHLY and FYNNEI. The CDR3 spans 14 residues, from the cysteine through the phenylalanine. This entry keeps only the CDR3 DNA: 42 bases, framed from base 1. A few counts support this clonotype. Its specific antigen is unknown. Base quality data are lacking; no much larger clone is found one base away. The same specimen was also included in a second study, on T cells of mothers and their children. As the second publication notes: Donors were nine systemically healthy Caucasian individuals: three mothers and their six children. cDNA synthesis used all of the extracted RNA, with approximately 1.4 ug of RNA in each 15 ul reaction. In the second PCR, sample barcodes and 2-4 random nucleotides were introduced via the M1S primer. Over 9.5 million TCR beta CDR3 reads were obtained for each mother, and some 3 million reads were obtained for each child. Thymic selection shapes the output of TCR recombination in a similar way in related and unrelated pairs, and inherited differences have a minor effect. Normalized repertoire overlap in related mother-child pairs was always slightly higher than in unrelated mother-child pairs, but the difference was never significant. Persistent microchimeric T cell clones were not detected, at a sensitivity of approximately 100 clones per million clonotypes. In the study, deep NGS was used to compare the TCR beta repertoires of mothers and children, and features distinguishing related mother-child pairs from unrelated individuals were sought. On average, the children were approximately 11 +/- 4 years old, while the mothers were about 37 +/- 4 years old. After adapter ligation with NEBNext reagents, the libraries were sequenced on Illumina HiSeq 2000 with 100+100 nt paired-end reads. To prevent cross-contamination, the mother and child libraries were prepared a month apart and were sequenced in separate runs. For each donor, somewhere between roughly 500,000 and 2,300,000 distinct TCR beta clonotypes were identified. Naive TCR beta clonotypes were estimated from low-frequency clonotypes matched to each donor's FACS-determined naive share, without sorting.

Input material: blood. The sequence joins TRBV2 to TRBJ1-4; the junction holds 7 bases that match TRBD1. This receptor was taken from a boy aged 5-17 years in good health. The DNA sequence is given as TGTGCCAGCAACGAGGGACAGCCTTTTGAAAAACTGTTTTTT. This sequence encodes CASNEGQPFEKLFF.